Given below is one T cell receptor (beta chain) in context. Its cognate antigen has yet to be identified. Base qualities are missing; no much larger clone stands one base away. This sample was taken from a study of cytomegalovirus exposure and HLA in healthy donors (dated by TCRdb to about 2017). For the wider study: A later analysis indicated that the 90 to 150 validation repertoires were generated on the platform also employed for the approximately 700 repertoires of the first cohort. A separate validation cohort of roughly 110 different subjects was used in addition to the 666-subject first cohort. The study aimed to test whether cataloging public T cell receptors could reveal signatures of past pathogen exposure. To predict cytomegalovirus infection status, the study combined high-throughput TCR immunosequencing, statistical association of individual TCRs with disease status, and machine learning.

Separate from the roughly 630-subject first cohort, the validation cohort of about 130 subjects was the group to which the donors belonged. Broader findings and caveats from the paper: In a later analysis, TCRs clustered in the first cohort were found to also tend to co-occur in the roughly 120 validation repertoires, with approximately 93% of cluster scores above 0. Most TCR sequences were seen in very few donors, while some public TCRs were found in many individuals. A later analysis had no HLA typing for the validation cohort, so co-occurrence there was scored across all 110 or so repertoires. Cytomegalovirus status was reported to be diagnosed by the classifier with high specificity and sensitivity in both the original and validation cohorts. It was suggested by the authors that the approach could potentially be generalized to other disease states and immunological phenotypes. Three of the identified cytomegalovirus-associated TCR beta chains were confirmed in vitro to be specific for cytomegalovirus antigens. In the study, 150 to 200 TCR beta chains were listed as associated with cytomegalovirus.

The method was the immunoSEQ multiplex PCR assay. Per the source publication's procedure: To diagnose cytomegalovirus status from the catalog of TCR beta chain sequences, a statistical classification framework was built. TCRdb carries this immuneACCESS record with in-frame sequences only. Its versions omit some clonotypes, under half of them owing to an unresolved V gene in the studies checked, with the rest unexplained. The V and J calls and clone size come from that table; D and trimming were worked out from the DNA. Across this sample there are approximately 150,000 clones, with less than 95% seen only once. Together, the top ten hold around 2.7% of the sample. The receptor comes from a woman younger than 30 in good health and CMV-seropositive. Input material: PBMCs.

The base sequence is TGCGCCAGCAGCCAAGACGGAGCTACGAACACCGGGGAGCTGTTTTTT. It translates as CASSQDGATNTGELFF. The rearranged chain carries TRBV4-3 and TRBJ2-2, with no confidently assigned D gene. CDR1 and CDR2, looked up from the germline V gene, are LGHNA and YSLEER. The CDR3, cysteine through phenylalanine, is 16 amino acids long. The retained sequence is limited to the CDR3, 48 bases, with the frame set at the first base. The trim is 0 bases for V and 0 bases for J, with a gap of 8 bases between the germline ends.